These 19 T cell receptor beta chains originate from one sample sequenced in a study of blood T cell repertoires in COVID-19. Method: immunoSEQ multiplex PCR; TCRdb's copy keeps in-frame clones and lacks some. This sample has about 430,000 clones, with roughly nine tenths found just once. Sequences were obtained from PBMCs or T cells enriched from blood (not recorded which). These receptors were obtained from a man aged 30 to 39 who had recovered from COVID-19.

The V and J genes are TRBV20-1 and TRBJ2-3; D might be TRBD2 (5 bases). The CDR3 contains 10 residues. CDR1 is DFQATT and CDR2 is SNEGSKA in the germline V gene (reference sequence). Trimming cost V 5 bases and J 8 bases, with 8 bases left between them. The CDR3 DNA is TGCAGTGCTTTAGAGGGTACGCAGTATTTT. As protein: CSALEGTQYF.

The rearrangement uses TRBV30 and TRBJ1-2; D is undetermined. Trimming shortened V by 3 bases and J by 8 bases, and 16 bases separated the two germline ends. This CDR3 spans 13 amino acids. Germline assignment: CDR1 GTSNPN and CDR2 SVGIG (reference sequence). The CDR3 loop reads CAWSVLNLEGYTF. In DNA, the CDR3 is TGTGCCTGGAGCGTCCTTAATCTGGAGGGCTACACCTTC.

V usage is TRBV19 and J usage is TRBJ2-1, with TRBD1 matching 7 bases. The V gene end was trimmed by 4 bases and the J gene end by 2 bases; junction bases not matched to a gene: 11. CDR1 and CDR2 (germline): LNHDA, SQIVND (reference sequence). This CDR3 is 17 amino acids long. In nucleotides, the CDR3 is TGTGCCAGTAGTAGAAGAACAACAGGGGCCCCCTACAATGAGCAGTTCTTC. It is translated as CASSRRTTGAPYNEQFF.

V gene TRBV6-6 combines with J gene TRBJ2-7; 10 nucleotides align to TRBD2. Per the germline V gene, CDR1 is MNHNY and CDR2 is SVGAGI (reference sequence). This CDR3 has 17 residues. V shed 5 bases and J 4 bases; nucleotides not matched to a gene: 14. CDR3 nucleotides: TGTGCCAGCAGTCCAAATGGGCTAGCGGGAGTTTTTTACGAGCAGTACTTC. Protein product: CASSPNGLAGVFYEQYF.

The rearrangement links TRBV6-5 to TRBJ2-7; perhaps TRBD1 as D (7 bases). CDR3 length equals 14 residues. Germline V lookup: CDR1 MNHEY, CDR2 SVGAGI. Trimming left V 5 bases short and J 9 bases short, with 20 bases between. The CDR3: CASSTSGGRFGQYF. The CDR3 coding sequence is TGTGCCAGCAGTACGTCAGGGGGGCGCTTCGGGCAGTACTTC.

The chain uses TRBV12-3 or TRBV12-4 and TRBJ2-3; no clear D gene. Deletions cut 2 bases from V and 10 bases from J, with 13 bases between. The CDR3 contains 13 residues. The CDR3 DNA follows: TGTGCCAGCAGTTTATCACGGAGAATGGCGCAGTATTTT. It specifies CASSLSRRMAQYF.

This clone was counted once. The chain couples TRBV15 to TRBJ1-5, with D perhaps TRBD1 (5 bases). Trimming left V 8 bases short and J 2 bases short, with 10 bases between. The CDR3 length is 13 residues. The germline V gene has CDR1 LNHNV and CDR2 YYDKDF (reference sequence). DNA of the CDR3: TGTGCCACCGGGGGGGTTCGCAATCAGCCCCAGCATTTT. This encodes CATGGVRNQPQHF.

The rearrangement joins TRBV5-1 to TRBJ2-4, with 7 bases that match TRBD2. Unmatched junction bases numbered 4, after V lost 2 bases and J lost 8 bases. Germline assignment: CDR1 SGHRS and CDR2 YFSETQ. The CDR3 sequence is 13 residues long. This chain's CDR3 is CASSLGLGDIQYF. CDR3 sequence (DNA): TGCGCCAGCAGCTTAGGACTAGGTGACATTCAGTACTTC.

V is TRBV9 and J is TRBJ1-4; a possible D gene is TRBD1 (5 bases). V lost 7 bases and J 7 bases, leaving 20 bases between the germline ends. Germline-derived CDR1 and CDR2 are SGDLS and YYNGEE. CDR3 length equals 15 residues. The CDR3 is CASAQGGALGEKLFF. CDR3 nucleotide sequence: TGTGCCAGCGCTCAGGGCGGGGCCTTGGGTGAAAAACTGTTTTTT.

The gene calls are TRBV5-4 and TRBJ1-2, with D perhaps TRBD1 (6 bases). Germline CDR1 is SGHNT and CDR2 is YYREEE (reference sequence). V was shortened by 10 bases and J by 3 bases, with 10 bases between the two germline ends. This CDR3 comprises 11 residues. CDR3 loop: CASGGYYGYTF. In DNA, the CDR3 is TGTGCCTCGGGGGGCTACTATGGCTACACCTTC.

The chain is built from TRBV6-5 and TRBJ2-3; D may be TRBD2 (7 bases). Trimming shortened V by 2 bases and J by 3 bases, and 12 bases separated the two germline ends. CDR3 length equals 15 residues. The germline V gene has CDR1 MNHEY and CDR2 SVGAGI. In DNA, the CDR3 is TGTGCCAGCAGTTACGGGGGGGCGCAAACAGATACGCAGTATTTT. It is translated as CASSYGGAQTDTQYF.

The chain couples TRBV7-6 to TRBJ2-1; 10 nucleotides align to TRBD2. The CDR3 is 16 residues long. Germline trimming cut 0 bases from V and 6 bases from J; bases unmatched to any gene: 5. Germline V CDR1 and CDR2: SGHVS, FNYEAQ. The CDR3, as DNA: TGTGCCAGCAGCTTAGCTTTTCTAGCGGGAGTCAATGAGCAGTTCTTC. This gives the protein CASSLAFLAGVNEQFF.

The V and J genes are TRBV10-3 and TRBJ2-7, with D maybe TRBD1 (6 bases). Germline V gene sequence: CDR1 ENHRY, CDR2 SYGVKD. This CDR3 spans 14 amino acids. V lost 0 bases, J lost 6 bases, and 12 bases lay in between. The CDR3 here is CAISESTQGFEQYF. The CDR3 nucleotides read TGTGCCATCAGTGAGTCGACTCAGGGGTTCGAGCAGTACTTC.

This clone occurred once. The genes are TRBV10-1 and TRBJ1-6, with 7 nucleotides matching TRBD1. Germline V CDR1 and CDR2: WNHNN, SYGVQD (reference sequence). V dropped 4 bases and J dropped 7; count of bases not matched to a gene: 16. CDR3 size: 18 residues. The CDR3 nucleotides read TGCGCCAGCAGTGTTTTCAATGATTTGACAGGGCGGAATTCACCCCTCCACTTT. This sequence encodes CASSVFNDLTGRNSPLHF.

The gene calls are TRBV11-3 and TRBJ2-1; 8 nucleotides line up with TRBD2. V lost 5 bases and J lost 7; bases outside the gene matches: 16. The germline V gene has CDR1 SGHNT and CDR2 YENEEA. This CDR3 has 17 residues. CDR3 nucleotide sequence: TGTGCCAGCAGCCCCTACGGTAGTACTAGCGGCGATAATGAGCAGTTCTTC. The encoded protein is CASSPYGSTSGDNEQFF.

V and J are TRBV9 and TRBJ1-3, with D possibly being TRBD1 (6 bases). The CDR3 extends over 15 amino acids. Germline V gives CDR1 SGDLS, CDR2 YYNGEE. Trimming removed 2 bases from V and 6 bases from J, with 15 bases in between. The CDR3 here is CASSVTTGPQNTIYF. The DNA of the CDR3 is TGTGCCAGCAGCGTTACCACAGGGCCCCAAAACACCATATATTTT.

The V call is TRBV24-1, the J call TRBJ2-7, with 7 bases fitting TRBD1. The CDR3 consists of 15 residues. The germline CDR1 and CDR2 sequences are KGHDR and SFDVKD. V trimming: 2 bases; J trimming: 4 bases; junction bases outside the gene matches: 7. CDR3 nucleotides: TGTGCCACCAGTGATTCCCGACAGGGTTTATACGAGCAGTACTTC. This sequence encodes CATSDSRQGLYEQYF.

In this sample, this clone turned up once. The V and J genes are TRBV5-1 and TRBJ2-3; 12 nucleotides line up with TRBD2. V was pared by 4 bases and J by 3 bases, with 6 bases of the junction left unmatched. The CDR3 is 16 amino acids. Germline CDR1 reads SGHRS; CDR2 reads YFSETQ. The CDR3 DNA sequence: TGCGCCAGCAGCCCGACACTAGCGGGAGGTACAGATACGCAGTATTTT. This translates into CASSPTLAGGTDTQYF.

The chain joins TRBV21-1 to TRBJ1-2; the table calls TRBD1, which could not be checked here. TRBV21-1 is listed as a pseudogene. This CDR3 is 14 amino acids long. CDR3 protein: CASPWGHSPYGYTF. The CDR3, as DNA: TGTGCCAGCCCTTGGGGACATTCTCCTTATGGCTACACCTTC.